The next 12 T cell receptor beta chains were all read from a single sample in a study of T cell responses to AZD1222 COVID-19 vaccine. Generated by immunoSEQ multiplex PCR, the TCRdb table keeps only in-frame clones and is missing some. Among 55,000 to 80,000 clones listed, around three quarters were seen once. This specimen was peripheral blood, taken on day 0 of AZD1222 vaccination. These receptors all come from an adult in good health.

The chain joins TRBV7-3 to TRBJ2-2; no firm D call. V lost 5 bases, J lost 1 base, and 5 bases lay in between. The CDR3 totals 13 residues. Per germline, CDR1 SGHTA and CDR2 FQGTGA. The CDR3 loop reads CASSQVNTGELFF. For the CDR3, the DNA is TGTGCCAGCAGCCAGGTGAACACCGGGGAGCTGTTTTTT.

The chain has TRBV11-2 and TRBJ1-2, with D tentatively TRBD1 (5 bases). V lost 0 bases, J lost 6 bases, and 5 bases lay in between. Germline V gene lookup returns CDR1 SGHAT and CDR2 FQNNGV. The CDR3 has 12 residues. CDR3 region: CASSLEGDGYTF. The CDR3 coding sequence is TGTGCCAGCAGCTTAGAGGGGGATGGCTACACCTTC.

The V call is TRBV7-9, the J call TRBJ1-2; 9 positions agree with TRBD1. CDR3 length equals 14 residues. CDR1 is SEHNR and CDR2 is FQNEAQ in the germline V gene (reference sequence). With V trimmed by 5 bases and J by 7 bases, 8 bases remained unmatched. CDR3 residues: CASSPGGTGLGYTF. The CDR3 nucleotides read TGTGCCAGCAGCCCCGGGGGGACAGGGCTTGGCTACACCTTC.

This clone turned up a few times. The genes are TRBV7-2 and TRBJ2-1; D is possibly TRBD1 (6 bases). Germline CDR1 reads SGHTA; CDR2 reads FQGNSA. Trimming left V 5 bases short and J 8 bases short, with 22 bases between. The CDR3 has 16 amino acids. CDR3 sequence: CASSRERAGVRDEQFF. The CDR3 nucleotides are TGTGCCAGCAGCCGCGAGAGGGCAGGGGTTAGGGATGAGCAGTTCTTC.

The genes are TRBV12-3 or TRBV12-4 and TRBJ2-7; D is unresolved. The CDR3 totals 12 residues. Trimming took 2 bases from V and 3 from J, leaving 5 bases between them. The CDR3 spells CASSLSYYEQYF. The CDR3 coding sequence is TGTGCCAGCAGTTTATCGTACTACGAGCAGTACTTC.

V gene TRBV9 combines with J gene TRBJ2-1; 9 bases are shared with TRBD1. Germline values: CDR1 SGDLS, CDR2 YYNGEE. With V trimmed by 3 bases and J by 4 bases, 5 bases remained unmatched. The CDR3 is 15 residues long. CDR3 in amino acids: CASSDRQGGYNEQFF. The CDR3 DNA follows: TGTGCCAGCAGCGACCGACAGGGGGGTTACAATGAGCAGTTCTTC.

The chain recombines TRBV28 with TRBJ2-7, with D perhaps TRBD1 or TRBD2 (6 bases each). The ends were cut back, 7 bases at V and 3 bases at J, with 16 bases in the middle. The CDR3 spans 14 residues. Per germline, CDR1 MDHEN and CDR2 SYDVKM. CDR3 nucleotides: TGTGCCAGCAATTTCGGGGGCGAGGGCTACGAGCAGTACTTC. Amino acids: CASNFGGEGYEQYF.

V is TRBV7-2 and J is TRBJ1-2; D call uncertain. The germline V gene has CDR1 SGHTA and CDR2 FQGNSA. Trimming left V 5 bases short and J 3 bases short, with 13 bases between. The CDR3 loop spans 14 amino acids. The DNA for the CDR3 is TGTGCCAGCAGCCCCGGAGGAGAAGACTATGGCTACACCTTC. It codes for CASSPGGEDYGYTF.

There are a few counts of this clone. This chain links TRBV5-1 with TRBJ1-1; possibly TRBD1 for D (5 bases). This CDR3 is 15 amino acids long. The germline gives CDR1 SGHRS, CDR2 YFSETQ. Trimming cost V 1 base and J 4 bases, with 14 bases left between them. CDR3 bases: TGCGCCAGCAGCTTGTCCGGGACCCGGAGCACTGAAGCTTTCTTT. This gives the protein CASSLSGTRSTEAFF. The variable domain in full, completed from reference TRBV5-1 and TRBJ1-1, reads KAGVTQTPRYLIKTRGQQVTLSCSPISGHRSVSWYQQTPGQGLQFLFEYFSETQRNKGNFPGRFSGRQFSNSRSEMNVSTLELGDSALYLCASSLSGTRSTEAFFGQGTRLTVV.

CDR3 coding DNA: TGCGCCAGCAGCCAAGATATAGCGGGGGCCCCCAATGAGCAGTTCTTC. Residues: CASSQDIAGAPNEQFF. The chain is built from TRBV4-3 and TRBJ2-1; TRBD2 matches at 9 bases. CDR1 and CDR2 (germline): LGHNA, YSLEER. The V and J ends lost 0 bases and 6 bases, in that order; junction bases with no gene match: 6. This CDR3 spans 16 amino acids.

CDR3 protein: CASSTPREVNEKLFF. CDR3 sequence (DNA): TGTGCCAGCAGCACCCCCAGGGAAGTTAATGAAAAACTGTTTTTT. The chain couples TRBV7-9 to TRBJ1-4, with a tentative D call TRBD1 (5 bases). V dropped 5 bases and J dropped 4 bases, with 14 bases sitting between them. The CDR3 spans 15 residues. Germline V lookup: CDR1 SEHNR, CDR2 FQNEAQ (reference sequence).

The CDR3 nucleotides are TGTGCCAGTAGCCCGGGGCCTAAAGCTTTCTTT. Its translation is CASSPGPKAFF. This rearrangement joins TRBV19 to TRBJ1-1; TRBD1 might be the D (5 bases). This CDR3 contains 11 residues. V was shortened by 6 bases and J by 9 bases, with 11 bases between the two germline ends. From germline, CDR1 is LNHDA and CDR2 SQIVND (reference sequence).